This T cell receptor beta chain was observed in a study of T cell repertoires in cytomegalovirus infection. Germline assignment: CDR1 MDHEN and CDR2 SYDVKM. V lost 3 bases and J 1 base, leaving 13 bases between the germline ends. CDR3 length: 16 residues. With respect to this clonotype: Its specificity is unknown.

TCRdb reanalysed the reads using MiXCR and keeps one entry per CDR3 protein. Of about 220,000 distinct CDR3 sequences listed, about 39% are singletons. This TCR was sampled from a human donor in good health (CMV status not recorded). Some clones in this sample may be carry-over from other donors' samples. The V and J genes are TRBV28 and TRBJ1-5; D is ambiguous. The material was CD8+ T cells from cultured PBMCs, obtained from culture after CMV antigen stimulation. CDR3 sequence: CASSLGSRNSNQPQHF. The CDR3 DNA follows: TGTGCCAGCAGTTTGGGGTCTCGGAACAGCAATCAGCCCCAGCATTTT.